These 26 T cell receptor beta chains were all obtained from the same sample, sequenced in a study of T cell responses to AZD1222 COVID-19 vaccine. Generated by immunoSEQ multiplex PCR, the TCRdb table keeps only in-frame clones and is missing some. This sample has over 100,000 clones, with about nine tenths found just once. Sequencing was performed on peripheral blood, taken on day 0 of AZD1222 vaccination. The receptors stem from an adult in good health.

This chain connects TRBV3-1 (or the pseudogene TRBV3-2) to TRBJ2-2; 7 bases match TRBD2. Looked up from germline, CDR1 is LGHDT and CDR2 is YNNKEL (reference sequence). With V trimmed by 4 bases and J by 4 bases, 6 bases remained unmatched. This CDR3 spans 15 amino acids. In DNA form, the CDR3 reads TGTGCCAGCAGCCGTCGGGGGGTGAGCACCGGGGAGCTGTTTTTT. This encodes CASSRRGVSTGELFF.

This sequence joins TRBV6-5 and TRBJ1-1; 7 bases match TRBD1. Germline CDR1 and CDR2: MNHEY and SVGAGI. The CDR3 has 14 residues. J was trimmed by 9 bases and V by 2 bases; bases with no gene match: 9. Here the CDR3 reads CASSYRGGVIKAFF. CDR3 in DNA: TGTGCCAGCAGTTACAGAGGGGGCGTAATCAAAGCTTTCTTT.

This chain joins TRBV21-1 and TRBJ2-6; TRBD1 reflects the table's D call only, with no check against the DNA. TRBV21-1 is reported as a pseudogene. The CDR3 spans 21 residues. CDR3 sequence: CASSKGGPPGQIISGANVLTF. CDR3 nucleotides: TGTGCCAGCAGCAAAGGAGGTCCTCCGGGACAGATAATCTCTGGGGCCAACGTCCTGACTTTC.

The chain has TRBV28 and TRBJ1-2, with 7 bases lining up with TRBD1. Germline lookup yields CDR1 MDHEN and CDR2 SYDVKM. The V segment lost 3 bases and the J segment 8 bases; nucleotides outside the gene matches: 12. This CDR3 contains 15 residues. The DNA of the CDR3 is TGTGCCAGCAGTTTTAAAGGGACAGAAAGAAGCGGCTACACCTTC. Residues: CASSFKGTERSGYTF.

The chain has TRBV19 and TRBJ2-7; TRBD2 aligns across 12 bases. CDR1 and CDR2 (germline): LNHDA, SQIVND (reference sequence). Trimming at V came to 5 bases and at J to 2 bases, leaving 16 bases not matched to a gene. This CDR3 contains 19 residues. The CDR3 reads CASSGAGTATSGSPYEQYF. Written as DNA, the CDR3 is TGTGCCAGTAGTGGTGCCGGGACAGCGACTAGCGGGAGCCCCTACGAGCAGTACTTC. The full variable domain, with the rest looked up from reference TRBV19 and TRBJ2-7, is DGGITQSPKYLFRKEGQNVTLSCEQNLNHDAMYWYRQDPGQGLRLIYYSQIVNDFQKGDIAEGYSVSREKKESFPLTVTSAQKNPTAFYLCASSGAGTATSGSPYEQYFGPGTRLTVT.

The chain uses TRBV6-5 and TRBJ2-2; D remains unclear. The germline V gene has CDR1 MNHEY and CDR2 SVGAGI. This CDR3 is 15 amino acids long. V dropped 6 bases and J dropped 4 bases, with 15 bases sitting between them. Written as DNA, the CDR3 is TGTGCCAGCAGGTCCACCACTCTAAGCACCGGGGAGCTGTTTTTT. This codes for CASRSTTLSTGELFF.

The chain employs TRBV2 and TRBJ2-1, with 10 bases fitting TRBD1. Germline loops: CDR1 SNHLY, CDR2 FYNNEI. The CDR3 runs 16 residues. The J segment lost 7 bases and the V segment lost 3 bases, leaving 9 bases of the junction unmatched. CDR3 residues: CASSEFWTGGGNEQFF. CDR3 DNA: TGTGCCAGCAGTGAGTTTTGGACAGGGGGAGGAAATGAGCAGTTCTTC.

This sequence joins TRBV28 and TRBJ1-5; D is undetermined. Germline V lookup: CDR1 MDHEN, CDR2 SYDVKM. V was cut by 2 bases and J by 9 bases, with 11 bases left in between. The CDR3 totals 13 residues. CDR3 sequence reads: CASSLAAARPQHF. CDR3 nucleotides: TGTGCCAGCAGTTTAGCGGCGGCGCGGCCCCAGCATTTT.

This chain joins TRBV6-2 or TRBV6-3 and TRBJ2-7, with D possibly being TRBD1 or TRBD2 (5 bases each). V was cut by 3 bases and J by 4 bases, with 16 bases left in between. Germline V gene data show CDR1 as MNHEY and CDR2 as SVGEGT. CDR3 length equals 15 residues. The CDR3 region has the DNA TGTGCCAGCAGTTATCAGAGGGGAGATGGATACGAGCAGTACTTC. This gives the protein CASSYQRGDGYEQYF.

The J gene is TRBJ2-4, the V gene TRBV19; D uncertain. The CDR3 spans 15 residues. CDR1 is LNHDA and CDR2 is SQIVND in the germline V gene (reference sequence). The V and J ends lost 5 bases and 1 base respectively, with 12 bases between them. The DNA for the CDR3 is TGTGCCAGTAGTTCACCCGGGTGGGCCAAAAACATTCAGTACTTC. This translates into CASSSPGWAKNIQYF.

The chain joins TRBV12-5 to TRBJ2-7; the D gene is possibly TRBD2 (6 bases). The V gene lost 1 base and the J gene lost 7 bases, with 11 bases spanning the gap. Germline-derived CDR1 and CDR2 are LGHNT and FRNRAP. CDR3 length: 13 amino acids. This CDR3 is CASGLGEGREQYF. In nucleotides, the CDR3 is TGTGCTAGTGGTTTGGGAGAGGGGAGGGAGCAGTACTTC.

The V call is TRBV6-5, the J call TRBJ2-1, with D possibly TRBD2 on 5 matching bases. Germline V gene lookup returns CDR1 MNHEY and CDR2 SVGAGI. V lost 6 bases and J 9 bases, leaving 15 bases between the germline ends. This CDR3 contains 13 residues. CDR3 protein: CASSSRGVGEQFF. The CDR3, as DNA: TGTGCCAGCAGCTCCCGGGGAGTGGGTGAGCAGTTCTTC.

The chain couples TRBV29-1 to TRBJ1-3, with no clear D. Trimming removed 4 bases from V and 8 bases from J, with 12 bases in between. The CDR3 is 12 residues long. In germline, CDR1 is SQVTM, CDR2 ANQGSEA. CDR3 protein: CSVVSIGHTIYF. The DNA of the CDR3 is TGCAGCGTTGTGTCTATTGGGCACACCATATATTTT.

This clone was seen once. The chain combines TRBV28 with TRBJ2-7; D is perhaps TRBD1 (6 bases). This CDR3 has 12 amino acids. Trimming shortened V by 1 base and J by 12 bases, and 13 bases separated the two germline ends. Germline assignment: CDR1 MDHEN and CDR2 SYDVKM. The CDR3 reads CASSLLRDTPYF. DNA for the CDR3: TGTGCCAGCAGTTTATTGAGGGACACCCCGTACTTC.

CDR3 sequence (DNA): TGTGCCAGTCGAGACGGGAGCTATGGCTACACCTTC. Protein: CASRDGSYGYTF. The gene calls are TRBV19 and TRBJ1-2; no definite D call. The CDR3 has 12 amino acids. Deletions cut 8 bases from V and 4 bases from J, with 11 bases between. The germline V gene encodes CDR1 LNHDA and CDR2 SQIVND (reference sequence).

The chain couples TRBV2 to TRBJ2-3, with 8 nucleotides matching TRBD2. Germline assignment: CDR1 SNHLY and CDR2 FYNNEI. V lost 3 bases, J lost 12 bases, and 5 bases stayed unmatched. The CDR3 totals 12 residues. CDR3 residues: CASSDDSGSQYF. DNA of the CDR3: TGTGCCAGCAGTGATGACAGCGGGAGTCAGTATTTT. The whole variable domain, remainder taken from reference TRBV2 and TRBJ2-3, is EPEVTQTPSHQVTQMGQEVILRCVPISNHLYFYWYRQILGQKVEFLVSFYNNEISEKSEIFDDQFSVERPDGSNFTLKIRSTKLEDSAMYFCASSDDSGSQYFGPGTRLTVL.

The rearrangement links TRBV12-3 or TRBV12-4 to TRBJ2-7; D is ambiguous. Trimming removed 3 bases at V and 0 bases at J, with 6 bases between. This CDR3 contains 13 residues. This CDR3 reads CASSFGSSYEQYF. The CDR3 DNA sequence: TGTGCCAGCAGTTTTGGCAGCTCCTACGAGCAGTACTTC.

The rearrangement links TRBV10-3 to TRBJ2-3, with 9 nucleotides matching TRBD2. The germline CDR1 and CDR2 sequences are ENHRY and SYGVKD. J gave up 0 bases and V 10 bases, and 5 bases lay outside the gene matches. There are 14 residues in the CDR3. The chain's CDR3 is CATERGASTDTQYF. DNA of the CDR3: TGTGCCACCGAGCGGGGGGCAAGCACAGATACGCAGTATTTT.

The chain uses TRBV9 and TRBJ1-3; TRBD1 is a possible D gene (5 bases). Germline V CDR1 and CDR2: SGDLS, YYNGEE. Trimming left V 4 bases short and J 0 bases short, with 14 bases between. The CDR3 spans 16 residues. Written as DNA, the CDR3 is TGTGCCAGCAGCCCTCAGGCAGGGCCCTCTGGAAACACCATATATTTT. Its protein product is CASSPQAGPSGNTIYF.

This clone appeared a few times. The chain recombines TRBV7-2 with TRBJ1-3; D not certain. Germline assignment: CDR1 SGHTA and CDR2 FQGNSA. The CDR3 is 15 amino acids. Deletions cut 1 base from V and 1 base from J, with 8 bases between. The CDR3 protein is CASSLGFGSGNTIYF. The CDR3 bases are TGTGCCAGCAGCTTAGGGTTCGGTTCTGGAAACACCATATATTTT.

The rearrangement uses TRBV7-9 and TRBJ2-2; unclear D gene. CDR1 is SEHNR, CDR2 FQNEAQ, per germline (reference sequence). Trimming took off 7 bases at V and 3 bases at J, with 6 bases between the two ends. This CDR3 contains 12 residues. CDR3 amino acids: CASTVDTGELFF. CDR3 bases: TGTGCCAGCACGGTAGACACCGGGGAGCTGTTTTTT.

This CDR3 is CASSELAGANEQYF. CDR3 in DNA: TGTGCCAGCAGTGAACTAGCGGGAGCGAACGAGCAGTACTTC. The gene calls are TRBV7-9 and TRBJ2-7, with TRBD2 matching over 11 bases. Trimming removed 6 bases from V and 5 bases from J; junction bases left unmatched: 6. Germline-derived CDR1 and CDR2 are SEHNR and FQNEAQ (reference sequence). The CDR3 consists of 14 residues.

CDR3 sequence reads: CASSERVSGPSTDTQYF. CDR3 bases: TGTGCCAGCAGTGAACGGGTCAGCGGGCCCAGCACAGATACGCAGTATTTT. V is TRBV6-4 and J is TRBJ2-3; weak D call: TRBD2 (6 bases). The CDR3 covers 17 residues. V lost 3 bases and J lost 0, with 16 bases in between. Germline V lookup: CDR1 MRHNA, CDR2 SNTAGT.

The genes are TRBV7-8 and TRBJ1-3; D gene ambiguous. V was shortened by 0 bases and J by 0 bases, with 12 bases between the two germline ends. The CDR3 has 17 residues. Germline V gene lookup returns CDR1 SGHVS and CDR2 FQNEAQ. CDR3 amino acids: CASSLAINTHSGNTIYF. CDR3 coding DNA: TGTGCCAGCAGCTTAGCGATTAACACGCACTCTGGAAACACCATATATTTT.

This chain uses TRBV5-1 with TRBJ2-2, with 7 nucleotides matching TRBD1. With 5 bases clipped from V and 3 bases from J, the junction kept 7 bases outside the gene matches. CDR1 SGHRS and CDR2 YFSETQ come from the germline V gene. This CDR3 comprises 15 residues. CDR3 in DNA: TGCGCCAGCAGTAAAGGGGGCTGGGACACCGGGGAGCTGTTTTTT. Its translation: CASSKGGWDTGELFF.

The chain recombines TRBV2 with TRBJ2-1, with D possibly being TRBD2 (5 bases). Germline V CDR1 and CDR2: SNHLY, FYNNEI. Trimming cost V 4 bases and J 6 bases, with 13 bases left between them. This CDR3 region has 14 residues. CDR3 sequence: CASSVLEEANEQFF. CDR3 nucleotides: TGTGCCAGCAGTGTCCTAGAGGAGGCCAATGAGCAGTTCTTC.